This TCR beta chain is drawn from a study of cytomegalovirus exposure and HLA in healthy donors. It was with 60 Vbeta and 13 Jbeta primers that the PCR ran. Generated by immunoSEQ multiplex PCR, the TCRdb table keeps only in-frame clones and is missing some. The data show 100,000 to 150,000 clones, with around 70% seen just once and 2.6% held by the top ten. Turning to this clone: What it recognizes is unknown.

Healthy bone marrow donors made up the donor group. This CDR3 contains 17 residues. The V gene end was trimmed by 0 bases and the J gene end by 6 bases; junction bases not matched to a gene: 11. Germline V gene lookup returns CDR1 SGHTS and CDR2 YDEGEE. Overall study results and limits: In an earlier analysis, most TCR beta V segments were productive about 87% or about 30% of the time. Later, an analysis showed that TCR beta chains associated with HLA were more clonally expanded than others that were equally common. Fewer N-insertions (relative to the approximately 700-donor mean) were reportedly seen in an Asian-associated ancestry cluster in a later analysis.

The receptor comes from a woman aged 60-70 years in good health and CMV-seropositive. The sample comprised PBMCs. The chain has TRBV5-8 and TRBJ2-1; TRBD1 agrees at 8 bases. This CDR3 reads CASSLGHGQGLINEQFF. The CDR3 coding sequence is TGTGCCAGCAGCTTGGGGCACGGACAGGGATTGATCAATGAGCAGTTCTTC.